What follows is one T cell receptor beta chain and its context. The table lists this clonotype with many counts. What antigen it recognizes has not been identified. No base-level quality is on record; no much larger clone is a single base apart. The sample belongs to a study of neurological immune-mediated disorders (dated by TCRdb to the late 2010s). Looking at the study overall: Among the roughly 35 multiple sclerosis patients, around 30 had relapsing-remitting MS and 3 had secondary progressive MS. Peripheral blood TCR-beta repertoires from patients with HTLV-I-associated myelopathy (HAM/TSP), patients with multiple sclerosis, and healthy controls were compared in the study using UMI-based sequencing. The roughly 110 TCR-beta libraries included longitudinal samples, technical triplicates and paired sorted CD4+ and CD8+ T-cell subsets alongside PBMC samples. The cohort was made up of approximately 65 subjects, consisting of 15 or so HAM/TSP patients, about 35 multiple sclerosis patients and around 20 healthy controls.

The germline V gene (reference sequence) provides CDR1 MNHEY and CDR2 SMNVEV. The junction shows trimming of 6 bases on V and 3 bases on J, plus 21 bases between the germline ends. Including the terminal cysteine and phenylalanine, the CDR3 comprises 16 residues. Only the CDR3 region is kept as DNA, spanning 48 bases read in frame from base 1. cDNA was synthesized by template-switch 5'RACE using a primer with a 10-nucleotide random unique molecular identifier that tagged each TCR transcript. Every sequencing run covered 15-18 subjects and yielded more than 160 million TCR-beta sequences. The RNeasy kit was used to extract total RNA. The KAPA Real-time Library Amplification kit was used to amplify TCR-beta VDJ regions with primers for the TCR constant region and the 5'RACE anchor. A first PCR added sample indexes and Illumina adaptors, after which a second PCR increased the library yield. The roughly 650 bp TCR product was size-selected on a 2% E-gel SizeSelection system after Ampure bead purification. Before pooling, library quality was checked on a Bioanalyzer, concentration was measured with Qubit, and libraries were quantified with the Kapa Library Quantification kit. An Illumina HiSeq 2500 was used to sequence the libraries paired-end at 2 x 150 bp. To increase sequence diversity, about 25-31% phiX was spiked into each library pool. The original pipeline was this. The UMI-based MiGEC pipeline processed quality-filtered reads and removed over 90% of raw TCR sequences during error correction. VDJ genes were aligned to IMGT germline references, and each clonotype was defined by a unique CDR3 amino acid sequence together with V-J genes. Clonal expansion, Shannon diversity and CDR3 relatedness were evaluated with VDJtools (CalcPairwiseDistances, ClusterSamples), while phylogenetic trees were built in CLCbio workbench. Expanded clones were defined as having at least 8 unique UMIs, based on coefficient-of-variation modelling across technical triplicates. Through fastp at Q25 and MiXCR, TCRdb rebuilt clones from the public reads, retaining in-frame beta chains. For every CDR3 protein sequence, its rows merge into one entry that carries the most common genes and DNA. The V and J calls and clone size come from TCRdb's table, not from the authors' own analysis. The sample has tens of thousands of distinct CDR3 sequences on record, 3% to 3.5% of them singletons. The ten largest clonotypes hold 6% to 8% of the sample.

The research as a whole found: The highest TCR clonal expansion was observed in HAM/TSP patients, whereas the lowest was observed in MS patients, even when compared with healthy controls. The MS cluster showed no association with clinical or MRI features, and the authors stated that larger cohorts are needed. Phylogenetic analysis grouped repertoires from 18 of 34 MS patients into a cluster of related CDR3 sequences, suggesting a possible repertoire-level signature. No identical CDR3 amino acid sequences were found to be shared among expanded clones across subjects, suggesting that TCR-beta repertoires were private in all groups.

Unsorted PBMC libraries were generated from 2 million PBMCs stored in RNAlater at -80 °C until RNA extraction. Multiple sclerosis patients were enrolled in a US clinical protocol evaluating disease progression by magnetic resonance imaging. PBMCs were separated from peripheral blood using Ficoll-Hypaque density gradient centrifugation and then cryopreserved in liquid nitrogen. The sequence joins TRBV27 to TRBJ2-7; the D segment might be TRBD1 or TRBD2, since each matches 5 bases. The source is a woman aged 25-40 years with multiple sclerosis. The sequencing input was PBMCs. At the DNA level, the sequence is TGTGCCAGCAGACAACGAGGGCAGGGTATCCTCTACGAGCAGTACTTC. Its protein is CASRQRGQGILYEQYF.